The clone carrying this T cell receptor beta chain was detected only a few times. Its antigen is unknown. The data are from a study of T cells after yellow fever vaccination. Study-level findings and limits: Clones from primary vaccination mostly reappeared after the booster (approximately 96% CD4, 88% CD8). CD4 and CD8 compartments shared a small share of clonotypes.

TCRdb reanalysed the 5' RACE reads using MiXCR and keeps one entry per CDR3 protein. The repertoire holds a few hundred thousand distinct CDR3 sequences, with roughly 7.5% as singletons. Germline-derived CDR1 and CDR2 are SGHKS and YYEKEE (reference sequence). V lost 4 bases and J 16 bases, leaving 20 bases between the germline ends. The CDR3 is 13 amino acids. The V and J genes are TRBV5-5 and TRBJ1-4, with a weak D call TRBD1 (6 bases). The source was PBMCs, collected around 45 days after the first yellow fever vaccination. The clonotype was recovered from a man younger than 35 who received the YFV17D yellow fever vaccine. In DNA, the CDR3 is TGTGCCAGCAGCCCCGAGAGTACAGGGAGACAGTTTTTT. This codes for CASSPESTGRQFF. The full variable domain, in which reference TRBV5-5 and TRBJ1-4 provide the parts outside the CDR3, is DAGVTQSPTHLIKTRGQQVTLRCSPISGHKSVSWYQQVLGQGPQFIFQYYEKEERGRGNFPDRFSARQFPNYSSELNVNALLLGDSALYLCASSPESTGRQFFGSGTQLSVL.